The 27 T cell receptor beta chains below were found in one sample sequenced in a study of blood T cell repertoires in COVID-19. Data came from immunoSEQ multiplex PCR; TCRdb stores just in-frame clones and leaves some out. The table lists around 200,000 clones, 87% of them singletons. Sequencing was performed on peripheral blood. The receptors were gathered from a middle-aged man with active or convalescent COVID-19.

The rearrangement joins TRBV30 to TRBJ1-6, with a weak D call TRBD1 (5 bases). CDR1 is GTSNPN and CDR2 is SVGIG in the germline V gene (reference sequence). The CDR3 is 15 residues long. V was cut by 0 bases and J by 8 bases, with 14 bases left in between. For the CDR3, the DNA is TGTGCCTGGAGTGTACGGGCAGGGCCGGATTCACCCCTCCACTTT. Translating gives CAWSVRAGPDSPLHF.

The chain couples TRBV6-1 to TRBJ1-2; D perhaps matches TRBD1 (6 bases). Germline assignment: CDR1 MNHNS and CDR2 SASEGT. The CDR3 is 15 residues long. V lost 2 bases to trimming and J lost 8 bases, with 18 bases between them. The DNA for the CDR3 is TGTGCCAGCAGTGAAACCCCTGGGGGGGCGCGCGGCTACACCTTC. It yields the protein CASSETPGGARGYTF.

The chain joins TRBV9 to TRBJ2-1; 14 bases align to TRBD2. V lost 2 bases, J lost 0 bases, and 1 base stayed unmatched. The germline V gene has CDR1 SGDLS and CDR2 YYNGEE. This CDR3 region has 17 residues. This chain's CDR3 is CASSVGTSGSSYNEQFF. The DNA for the CDR3 is TGTGCCAGCAGCGTCGGGACTAGCGGGAGCTCCTACAATGAGCAGTTCTTC.

This clone was observed a few times. The chain joins TRBV2 to TRBJ1-2; TRBD1 might be the D (6 bases). Germline loops: CDR1 SNHLY, CDR2 FYNNEI. The CDR3 loop spans 13 amino acids. V lost 4 bases and J 4 bases, leaving 10 bases between the germline ends. CDR3 DNA sequence: TGTGCCAGCAGTGCGACAGGATCCTATGGCTACACCTTC. Translated, it gives CASSATGSYGYTF.

V usage is TRBV6-1 and J usage is TRBJ2-2, with TRBD2 matching 7 bases. The CDR3 runs to 12 residues. J lost 7 bases, V lost 8 bases, and 4 bases had no gene match. Germline CDR1 is MNHNS and CDR2 is SASEGT. CDR3 sequence (DNA): TGTGCCAGCTCTCCGGGGGGCGGGGAGCTGTTTTTT. Translated, it gives CASSPGGGELFF.

This chain joins TRBV19 and TRBJ2-1, with 8 bases matching TRBD1. Germline CDR1 reads LNHDA; CDR2 reads SQIVND (reference sequence). V was clipped by 6 bases and J by 5 bases; unmatched bases: 9. CDR3 length: 15 residues. The CDR3, as DNA: TGTGCCAGTAGCCCCCAGGGGGCCATCAACAATGAGCAGTTCTTC. Encoded protein: CASSPQGAINNEQFF. Full variable domain (rest looked up from reference TRBV19 and TRBJ2-1): DGGITQSPKYLFRKEGQNVTLSCEQNLNHDAMYWYRQDPGQGLRLIYYSQIVNDFQKGDIAEGYSVSREKKESFPLTVTSAQKNPTAFYLCASSPQGAINNEQFFGPGTRLTVL.

V gene TRBV2 combines with J gene TRBJ2-1; D is ambiguous. Germline lookup yields CDR1 SNHLY and CDR2 FYNNEI. CDR3 length: 15 residues. The V end was cut by 3 bases, the J end by 2 bases, with 11 bases between. In DNA form, the CDR3 reads TGTGCCAGCAGTGAGGCAGACAAAACCTACAATGAGCAGTTCTTC. Protein product: CASSEADKTYNEQFF. The entire variable domain, with the rest obtained from reference TRBV2 and TRBJ2-1, is as follows: EPEVTQTPSHQVTQMGQEVILRCVPISNHLYFYWYRQILGQKVEFLVSFYNNEISEKSEIFDDQFSVERPDGSNFTLKIRSTKLEDSAMYFCASSEADKTYNEQFFGPGTRLTVL.

V and J are TRBV30 and TRBJ1-3; 7 bases are shared with TRBD1. The CDR3 loop spans 14 amino acids. CDR1 GTSNPN and CDR2 SVGIG come from the germline V gene (reference sequence). Trimming took 3 bases from V and 1 from J; bases not matched to a gene: 3. The DNA for the CDR3 is TGTGCCTGGAGCCTGACAGGGTCTGGAAACACCATATATTTT. It is translated as CAWSLTGSGNTIYF.

This rearrangement joins TRBV6-5 to TRBJ2-1, with D possibly TRBD2 on 5 matching bases. This CDR3 region has 12 residues. Germline V lookup: CDR1 MNHEY, CDR2 SVGAGI. V was shortened by 5 bases and J by 12 bases, with 14 bases between the two germline ends. The CDR3 DNA reads as TGTGCCAGCAGTCCACCGGGGTGGGGGCAGTTCTTC. Amino acids: CASSPPGWGQFF.

V is TRBV4-1 and J is TRBJ2-1; D is perhaps TRBD1 (5 bases). CDR1 and CDR2 from the germline V gene are MGHRA and YSYEKL. Trimming stripped 4 bases from V and 6 bases from J, with 13 bases between. The CDR3 has 14 amino acids. DNA of the CDR3: TGCGCCAGCAGCCCCATATCAGGGCCCAATGAGCAGTTCTTC. Its protein is CASSPISGPNEQFF.

The V call is TRBV20-1, the J call TRBJ1-1, with D uncertain. V lost 3 bases and J lost 1, with 9 bases in between. This CDR3 contains 13 residues. From germline, CDR1 is DFQATT and CDR2 SNEGSKA (reference sequence). CDR3 sequence: CSASIRQNTEAFF. CDR3 sequence (DNA): TGCAGTGCTAGTATCAGACAGAACACTGAAGCTTTCTTT.

The chain couples TRBV2 to TRBJ2-1, with D possibly matching TRBD2 (6 bases). CDR1 is SNHLY, CDR2 FYNNEI, per germline. The germline V and J ends were trimmed by 11 bases and 7 bases, with 12 bases remaining between them. The CDR3 runs 11 residues. CDR3 coding DNA: TGTGCCGACACGGGGGTAAATGAGCAGTTCTTC. Its protein product is CADTGVNEQFF.

The chain recombines TRBV6-4 with TRBJ2-1; TRBD2 might be the D (6 bases). In germline, CDR1 is MRHNA, CDR2 SNTAGT. With 4 bases removed from V and 3 bases from J, the gap between germline ends came to 7 bases. The CDR3 consists of 13 residues. This chain's CDR3 is CASSGGVYNEQFF. As DNA, the CDR3 is TGTGCCAGCAGTGGGGGGGTCTACAATGAGCAGTTCTTC.

This chain connects TRBV6-5 to TRBJ2-3; D possibly corresponds to TRBD2 (6 bases). The V end was cut by 0 bases, the J end by 4 bases, with 11 bases between. This CDR3 comprises 15 residues. The germline CDR1 and CDR2 sequences are MNHEY and SVGAGI. The CDR3: CASSYSGGVADTQYF. The CDR3 DNA reads TGTGCCAGCAGTTACTCCGGGGGAGTGGCAGATACGCAGTATTTT.

The chain uses TRBV7-6 and TRBJ2-6; possible D gene TRBD1, 5 bases. Per the germline V gene, CDR1 is SGHVS and CDR2 is FNYEAQ. V dropped 6 bases and J dropped 1 base, with 22 bases sitting between them. This CDR3 comprises 19 residues. The DNA of the CDR3 is TGTGCCAGCAGGCCAGCTTACGCAGGGATCCGTTCTGGGGCCAACGTCCTGACTTTC. Amino acids: CASRPAYAGIRSGANVLTF.

The chain carries TRBV30 and TRBJ1-3, with no clear D. From germline, CDR1 is GTSNPN and CDR2 SVGIG (reference sequence). The length of the CDR3 is 14 residues. The V gene lost 4 bases and the J gene lost 0 bases, with 10 bases spanning the gap. DNA for the CDR3: TGTGCCTGGAAGTTTGAGTACTCTGGAAACACCATATATTTT. It specifies CAWKFEYSGNTIYF.

This clone was observed a few times. The CDR3 region is CASSLGDRVTGELFF. The CDR3 DNA is TGCGCCAGCAGCTTGGGGGACAGGGTTACCGGGGAGCTGTTTTTT. This chain uses TRBV5-1 with TRBJ2-2; 9 bases are a match to TRBD1. V lost 0 bases to trimming and J lost 5 bases; unmatched junction nucleotides: 2. The CDR3 is 15 amino acids. Germline CDR1 reads SGHRS; CDR2 reads YFSETQ.

The V and J genes are TRBV12-3 or TRBV12-4 and TRBJ1-5, with D hard to call. V was clipped by 8 bases and J by 0 bases, with 5 bases between them. The CDR3 has 12 amino acids. This CDR3 reads CASGFSNQPQHF. As DNA, the CDR3 is TGTGCCAGCGGCTTTAGCAATCAGCCCCAGCATTTT.

The chain uses TRBV13 and TRBJ1-1; 9 nucleotides agree with TRBD1. This CDR3 comprises 16 residues. The V gene's germline CDR1 is PRHDT and CDR2 FYEKMQ (reference sequence). Losses at the gene ends were 5 bases for V and 0 bases for J; bases not matched to a gene: 7. CDR3 loop: CASSGGTGYLNTEAFF. CDR3 coding DNA: TGTGCCAGCAGCGGGGGGACAGGGTATTTGAACACTGAAGCTTTCTTT.

The chain joins TRBV7-2 to TRBJ2-1, with 9 bases fitting TRBD1. Trimming at V came to 5 bases and at J to 0 bases, leaving 2 bases not matched to a gene. The CDR3 runs to 15 residues. The V gene's germline CDR1 is SGHTA and CDR2 FQGNSA. In DNA form, the CDR3 reads TGTGCCAGCAGCATGGGACAGGGCTCCTACAATGAGCAGTTCTTC. Translated: CASSMGQGSYNEQFF.

The V call is TRBV7-2, the J call TRBJ1-3; 8 positions agree with TRBD1. Per the germline V gene, CDR1 is SGHTA and CDR2 is FQGNSA. Unmatched junction bases numbered 6, after V lost 5 bases and J lost 6 bases. The length of the CDR3 is 14 residues. The CDR3 here is CASSPVQGENTIYF. DNA for the CDR3: TGTGCCAGCAGCCCGGTACAGGGGGAAAACACCATATATTTT. Full variable domain (remainder filled in from reference TRBV7-2 and TRBJ1-3): GAGVSQSPSNKVTEKGKDVELRCDPISGHTALYWYRQSLGQGLEFLIYFQGNSAPDKSGLPSDRFSAERTGGSVSTLTIQRTQQEDSAVYLCASSPVQGENTIYFGEGSWLTVV.

The chain links TRBV7-9 to TRBJ1-4; 7 bases are a match to TRBD1. J was trimmed by 4 bases and V by 3 bases; bases with no gene match: 17. This CDR3 comprises 19 residues. CDR1 is SEHNR and CDR2 is FQNEAQ in the germline V gene (reference sequence). For the CDR3, the DNA is TGTGCCAGCAGCTTTCCAGGGGGTCCGGGACAGTCGTTTAATGAAAAACTGTTTTTT. As protein: CASSFPGGPGQSFNEKLFF.

In its sample, this clone was seen a few times. J is TRBJ1-2 and V is TRBV6-1; 7 bases are a match to TRBD1. V lost 5 bases to trimming and J lost 13 bases; unmatched junction nucleotides: 13. CDR1 and CDR2 (germline): MNHNS, SASEGT. The CDR3 spans 13 residues. Here the CDR3 reads CASSYKDRAEVTF. CDR3 DNA: TGTGCCAGCAGTTATAAAGACAGGGCCGAGGTCACCTTC.

V is TRBV2 and J is TRBJ2-5, with 11 positions matching TRBD1. The CDR3 has 15 residues. Looked up from germline, CDR1 is SNHLY and CDR2 is FYNNEI. Trimming took 4 bases from V and 7 from J; bases not matched to a gene: 8. This CDR3 is CASSVGTGGGGTQYF. For the CDR3, the DNA is TGTGCCAGCAGTGTGGGGACAGGGGGAGGAGGGACCCAGTACTTC.

This sequence joins TRBV6-5 and TRBJ1-1, with TRBD1 matching over 9 bases. V lost 7 bases, J lost 2 bases, and 5 bases stayed unmatched. The CDR3 extends over 14 amino acids. The V gene's germline CDR1 is MNHEY and CDR2 SVGAGI. In nucleotides, the CDR3 is TGTGCCAGCAACTCACAGGGGGCCAACACTGAAGCTTTCTTT. It is translated as CASNSQGANTEAFF.

J is TRBJ1-1 and V is TRBV7-9, with D hard to call. CDR3 length: 16 residues. In germline, CDR1 is SEHNR, CDR2 FQNEAQ (reference sequence). V was cut by 5 bases and J by 1 base, with 17 bases left in between. This CDR3 reads CASSRPASTRNTEAFF. The CDR3 DNA reads as TGTGCCAGCAGCCGCCCCGCCTCGACAAGGAACACTGAAGCTTTCTTT.

The chain employs TRBV3-1 (or the pseudogene TRBV3-2) and TRBJ1-2, with D possibly TRBD1 on 6 matching bases. This CDR3 is 16 amino acids long. CDR1 and CDR2 (germline): LGHDT, YNNKEL (reference sequence). The V end lost 5 bases, the J end lost 4 bases, and 20 bases lay between the germline ends. This chain's CDR3 is CASSYGEGQSSYGYTF. The DNA of the CDR3 is TGTGCCAGCAGCTATGGAGAAGGACAGTCTTCCTATGGCTACACCTTC.